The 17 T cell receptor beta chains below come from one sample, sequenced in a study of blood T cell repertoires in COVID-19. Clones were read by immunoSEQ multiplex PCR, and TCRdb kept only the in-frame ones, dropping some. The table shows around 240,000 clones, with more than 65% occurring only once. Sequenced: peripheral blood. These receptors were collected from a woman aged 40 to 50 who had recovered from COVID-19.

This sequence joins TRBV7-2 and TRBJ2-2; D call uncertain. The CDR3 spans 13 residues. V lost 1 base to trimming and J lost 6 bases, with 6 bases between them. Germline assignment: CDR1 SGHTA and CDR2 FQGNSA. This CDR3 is CASSLVAAGELFF. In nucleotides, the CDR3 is TGTGCCAGCAGCTTAGTGGCCGCCGGGGAGCTGTTTTTT.

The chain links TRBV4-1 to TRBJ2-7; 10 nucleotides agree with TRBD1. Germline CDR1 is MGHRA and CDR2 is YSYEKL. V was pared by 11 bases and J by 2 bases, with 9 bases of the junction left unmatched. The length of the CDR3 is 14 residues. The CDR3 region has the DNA TGCGCCGTCCCGCCGGGACAGGGGACCTACGAGCAGTACTTC. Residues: CAVPPGQGTYEQYF.

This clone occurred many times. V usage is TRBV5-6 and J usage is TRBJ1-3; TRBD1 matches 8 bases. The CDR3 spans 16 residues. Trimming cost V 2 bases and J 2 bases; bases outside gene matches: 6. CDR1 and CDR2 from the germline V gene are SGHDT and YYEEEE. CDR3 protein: CASSFRQGTAGNTIYF. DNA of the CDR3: TGTGCCAGCAGCTTCCGACAGGGGACTGCTGGAAACACCATATATTTT.

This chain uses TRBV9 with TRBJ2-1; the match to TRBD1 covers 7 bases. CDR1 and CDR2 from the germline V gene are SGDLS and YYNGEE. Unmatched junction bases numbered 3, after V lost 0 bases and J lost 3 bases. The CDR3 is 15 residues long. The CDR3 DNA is TGTGCCAGCAGCGTAGACAGGGGAAGCTACAATGAGCAGTTCTTC. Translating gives CASSVDRGSYNEQFF.

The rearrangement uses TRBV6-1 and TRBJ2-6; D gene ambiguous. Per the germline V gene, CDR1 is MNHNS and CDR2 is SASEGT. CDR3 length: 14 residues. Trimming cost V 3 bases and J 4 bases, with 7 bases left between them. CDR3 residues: CASSDTRGANVLTF. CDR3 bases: TGTGCCAGCAGTGACACCCGGGGGGCCAACGTCCTGACTTTC.

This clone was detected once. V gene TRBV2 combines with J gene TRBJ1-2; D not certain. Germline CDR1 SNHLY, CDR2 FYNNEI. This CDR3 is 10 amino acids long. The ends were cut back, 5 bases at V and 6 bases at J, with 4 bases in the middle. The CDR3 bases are TGTGCCAGCAGTCAGAATGGCTACACCTTC. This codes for CASSQNGYTF.

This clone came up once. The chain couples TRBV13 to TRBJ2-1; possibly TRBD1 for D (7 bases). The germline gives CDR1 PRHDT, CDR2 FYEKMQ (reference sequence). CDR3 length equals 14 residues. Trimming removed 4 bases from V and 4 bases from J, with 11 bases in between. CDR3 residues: CASSSRGVYNEQFF. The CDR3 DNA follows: TGTGCCAGCAGCTCCAGGGGGGTTTACAATGAGCAGTTCTTC.

CDR3 protein: CASSSTPGGTTSTDTQYF. The DNA of the CDR3 is TGTGCCAGCAGCTCCACCCCCGGGGGGACAACTAGCACAGATACGCAGTATTTT. V gene TRBV9 combines with J gene TRBJ2-3, with a possible D match to TRBD2 (7 bases). The CDR3 consists of 18 residues. Germline lookup yields CDR1 SGDLS and CDR2 YYNGEE. Trimming cost V 4 bases and J 0 bases, with 21 bases left between them. Full variable domain (rest looked up from reference TRBV9 and TRBJ2-3): DSGVTQTPKHLITATGQRVTLRCSPRSGDLSVYWYQQSLDQGLQFLIQYYNGEERAKGNILERFSAQQFPDLHSELNLSSLELGDSALYFCASSSTPGGTTSTDTQYFGPGTRLTVL.

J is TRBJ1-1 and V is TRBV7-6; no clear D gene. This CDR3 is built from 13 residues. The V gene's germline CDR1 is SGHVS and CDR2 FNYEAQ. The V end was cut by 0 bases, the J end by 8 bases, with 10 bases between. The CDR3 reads CASSLASEREAFF. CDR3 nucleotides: TGTGCCAGCAGCTTAGCTTCGGAGAGGGAAGCTTTCTTT.

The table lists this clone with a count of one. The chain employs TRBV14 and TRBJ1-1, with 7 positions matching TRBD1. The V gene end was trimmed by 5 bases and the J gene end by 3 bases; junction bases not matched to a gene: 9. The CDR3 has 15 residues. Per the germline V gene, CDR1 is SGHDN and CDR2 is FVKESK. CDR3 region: CASSANPRGYTEAFF. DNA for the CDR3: TGTGCCAGCAGCGCCAACCCCAGGGGGTACACTGAAGCTTTCTTT. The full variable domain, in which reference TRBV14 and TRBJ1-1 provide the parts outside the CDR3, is EAGVTQFPSHSVIEKGQTVTLRCDPISGHDNLYWYRRVMGKEIKFLLHFVKESKQDESGMPNNRFLAERTGGTYSTLKVQPAELEDSGVYFCASSANPRGYTEAFFGQGTRLTVV.

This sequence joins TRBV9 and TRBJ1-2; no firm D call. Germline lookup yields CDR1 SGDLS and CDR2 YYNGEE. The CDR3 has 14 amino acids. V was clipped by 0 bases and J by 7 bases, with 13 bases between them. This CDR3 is CASSVVVSGGGYTF. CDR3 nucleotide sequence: TGTGCCAGCAGCGTAGTCGTGTCAGGAGGTGGCTACACCTTC.

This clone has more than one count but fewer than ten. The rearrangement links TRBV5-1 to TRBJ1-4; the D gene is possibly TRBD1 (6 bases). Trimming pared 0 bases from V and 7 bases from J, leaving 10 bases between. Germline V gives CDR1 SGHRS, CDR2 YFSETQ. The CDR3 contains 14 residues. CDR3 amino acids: CASSLAGVTEKLFF. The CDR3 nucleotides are TGCGCCAGCAGCTTGGCAGGGGTTACTGAAAAACTGTTTTTT. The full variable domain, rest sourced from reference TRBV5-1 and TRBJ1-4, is KAGVTQTPRYLIKTRGQQVTLSCSPISGHRSVSWYQQTPGQGLQFLFEYFSETQRNKGNFPGRFSGRQFSNSRSEMNVSTLELGDSALYLCASSLAGVTEKLFFGSGTQLSVL.

CDR3 nucleotide sequence: TGTGCCAGCAGCTTAGGAGGGCAGGGGGGACACTACGAGCAGTACTTC. Translating gives CASSLGGQGGHYEQYF. The chain recombines TRBV7-9 with TRBJ2-7; possibly TRBD1 for D (7 bases). Germline V lookup: CDR1 SEHNR, CDR2 FQNEAQ (reference sequence). V lost 1 base and J lost 3, with 16 bases in between. This CDR3 has 16 residues.

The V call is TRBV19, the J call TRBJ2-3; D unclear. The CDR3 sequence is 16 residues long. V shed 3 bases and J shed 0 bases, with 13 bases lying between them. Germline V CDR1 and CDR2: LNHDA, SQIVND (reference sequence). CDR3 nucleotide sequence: TGTGCCAGTAGTATCCCCCCGTTTTCTAGCACAGATACGCAGTATTTT. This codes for CASSIPPFSSTDTQYF. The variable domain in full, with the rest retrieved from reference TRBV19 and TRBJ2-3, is DGGITQSPKYLFRKEGQNVTLSCEQNLNHDAMYWYRQDPGQGLRLIYYSQIVNDFQKGDIAEGYSVSREKKESFPLTVTSAQKNPTAFYLCASSIPPFSSTDTQYFGPGTRLTVL.

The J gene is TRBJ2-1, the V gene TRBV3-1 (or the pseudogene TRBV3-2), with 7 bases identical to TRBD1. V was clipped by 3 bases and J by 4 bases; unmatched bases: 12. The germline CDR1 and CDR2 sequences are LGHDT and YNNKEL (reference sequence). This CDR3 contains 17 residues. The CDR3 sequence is CASSHPGGSTGYNEQFF. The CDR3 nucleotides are TGTGCCAGCAGCCATCCAGGGGGTTCGACGGGGTACAATGAGCAGTTCTTC.

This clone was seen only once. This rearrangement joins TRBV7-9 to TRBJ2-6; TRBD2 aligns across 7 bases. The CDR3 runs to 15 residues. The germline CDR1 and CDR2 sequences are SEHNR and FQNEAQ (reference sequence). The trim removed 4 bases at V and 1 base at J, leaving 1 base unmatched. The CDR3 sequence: CASSSGGSGANVLTF. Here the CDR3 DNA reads TGTGCCAGCAGCTCGGGGGGTTCTGGGGCCAACGTCCTGACTTTC.

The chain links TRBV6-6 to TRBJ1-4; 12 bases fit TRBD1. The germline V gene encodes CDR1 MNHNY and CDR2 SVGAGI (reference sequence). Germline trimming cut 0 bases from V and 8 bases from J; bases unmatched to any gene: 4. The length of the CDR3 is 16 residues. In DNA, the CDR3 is TGTGCCAGCAGTTACTCCGGGACAGGGGGCGTAGAAAAACTGTTTTTT. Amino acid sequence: CASSYSGTGGVEKLFF.